This T cell receptor (beta chain) was captured by sequencing in a study of blood T cell repertoires in COVID-19. Cohort placement rested on clinical history that participants reported themselves. Trimming removed 3 bases at V and 6 bases at J, with 9 bases between. This CDR3 comprises 12 residues. Germline lookup yields CDR1 SGHTA and CDR2 FQGNSA. The count of this clone is one. This table comes from immunoSEQ multiplex PCR, and its TCRdb copy is limited to in-frame clones, with some not included. The top ten clones hold 5.6% of a sample with roughly 200,000 clones, roughly 88% of them seen once. What was sequenced was PBMCs or T cells enriched from blood (not recorded which). This chain links TRBV7-2 with TRBJ2-7, with a possible D match to TRBD2 (5 bases). This TCR was sampled from a man in his forties with acute COVID-19. CDR3 residues: CASSFGGSEQYF. The CDR3 nucleotides read TGTGCCAGCAGCTTCGGAGGTTCCGAGCAGTACTTC. The complete variable domain, with remaining parts taken from reference TRBV7-2 and TRBJ2-7, reads GAGVSQSPSNKVTEKGKDVELRCDPISGHTALYWYRQSLGQGLEFLIYFQGNSAPDKSGLPSDRFSAERTGGSVSTLTIQRTQQEDSAVYLCASSFGGSEQYFGPGTRLTVT.